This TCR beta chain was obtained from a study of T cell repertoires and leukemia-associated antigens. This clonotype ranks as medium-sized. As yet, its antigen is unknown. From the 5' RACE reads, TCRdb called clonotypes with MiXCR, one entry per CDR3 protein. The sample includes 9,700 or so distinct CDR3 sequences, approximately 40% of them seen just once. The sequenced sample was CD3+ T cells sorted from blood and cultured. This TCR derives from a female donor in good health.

The CDR3 here is CASSPGLAGGGETQYF. In DNA, the CDR3 is TGCGCCAGCAGCCCGGGACTAGCGGGAGGCGGAGAGACCCAGTACTTC. The chain joins TRBV5-1 to TRBJ2-5, with 15 bases fitting TRBD2. CDR1 is SGHRS and CDR2 is YFSETQ in the germline V gene. After removal of 4 bases from V and 4 bases from J, the junction contained 5 bases not matched to a gene. The length of the CDR3 is 16 residues.